This entry describes one TCR beta chain. This entry is derived from a study of shared clonotypes between healthy human individuals. CDR3 length: 12 amino acids. Germline values: CDR1 MDHEN, CDR2 SYDVKM. V was shortened by 10 bases and J by 4 bases, with 13 bases between the two germline ends. Several immunoSEQ plates held equal portions of the genomic DNA taken from each subset. As processed by the authors: As immunoSEQ supplied junction-only sequences (without quality scores), filtering differed. Assay: immunoSEQ multiplex PCR; the TCRdb copy retains only in-frame clones and omits some. V and J calls and clone size are given by that table; D and trimming were obtained from the DNA. The sample lists about 1.5 million clones, 98% occurring once.

The sequencing input was naive CD4+ T cells sorted from blood. Specified subset: CD45RA+ positively selected. J is TRBJ1-2 and V is TRBV28; no clear D. This clonotype originated in a man aged 25-40 years in good health. The CDR3 is CAIRGQVYGYTF. Here the CDR3 DNA reads TGTGCCATCCGCGGGCAGGTCTATGGCTACACCTTC.